This TCR beta chain was sequenced for a study of Ad26.COV2.S vaccination and SARS-CoV-2 variants (dated by TCRdb to about 2021). Regarding the research as a whole: Donors in the vaccine arm were drawn from COV1001, a multicentre, randomized, double-blind, placebo-controlled phase I-IIa trial testing Ad26.COV2.S in healthy adults. Ad26.COV2.S was given intramuscularly at 5x10^10 or 1x10^11 viral particles, as a single shot or as two shots 56 days apart. The specificity and breadth of SARS-CoV-2-reactive T cell receptors after Ad26.COV2.S vaccination were assessed by TCRbeta repertoire sequencing. The TCR-sequenced set comprised about 30 samples: around 20 Ad26.COV2.S vaccine recipients, 5 placebo recipients and 8 SARS-CoV-2 convalescent individuals. Trial participants were randomized into five groups of five, in which low-dose or high-dose Ad26.COV2.S was given once or twice, or placebo was given on both occasions. Throughout the experiments and outcome assessment, investigators stayed blinded to trial group allocation.

TCRbeta CDR3 regions were sequenced with the immunoSEQ Assay. After extraction, genomic DNA underwent amplification by bias-controlled multiplex PCR, followed by high-throughput sequencing. The authors' pipeline ran thus. To quantify the absolute abundance of each unique TCRbeta CDR3 region, sequences were collapsed and filtered. T cell fraction was estimated by normalization of TCRbeta template counts to usable DNA, with usable DNA being measured through amplification of reference genes present in all nucleated cells. Repertoire TCRs were annotated as SARS-CoV-2-specific by exact matching of V gene, CDR3 amino acid sequence and J gene to a known reactive TCR set. The reference SARS-CoV-2 TCR set was derived from MIRA and filtered for enrichment in COVID-19-positive ImmuneCODE repertoires, a step that removed public or cross-reactive TCRs. Based on the MIRA antigens, annotated TCRs were further analysed at the level of specific ORF or position within ORF. Breadth was defined as the number of annotated unique rearrangements divided by the total number of unique productive rearrangements, and depth was defined as the summed frequency of the annotated unique rearrangements. Two-sided Wilcoxon rank-sum tests were used to compare TCR breadth between groups. TCRdb's version of the immuneACCESS table is confined to in-frame rearrangements and falls short of the full clone set. An unresolved V gene accounts for under half of the shortfall where checked; the remainder is of unknown origin. The V and J calls and clone size were taken over from that table, and D and trimming were inferred from the DNA. In this sample the table shows hundreds of thousands of clones, roughly 84% of which occur a single time. Roughly 3.5% of the sample is taken by the ten largest.

Findings and caveats that apply to the study as a whole: The study lacked the statistical power to compare responses across vaccine doses or regimens. After vaccination, spike-specific CD8+ and CD4+ T cell responses were reported to show substantial breadth. Vaccine and placebo recipients had comparable non-spike TCR breadth, which fits with the vaccine containing only spike. Higher spike-specific TCR breadth was observed in Ad26.COV2.S recipients than in placebo recipients (P = 0.0014). The authors noted that the TCR breadth and depth analyses may have underestimated total T cell responses.

V sheds 7 bases and J sheds 4 bases, leaving 14 bases between their ends. The CDR3 measures 14 amino acids from cysteine to phenylalanine. The DNA shown is the 42-base CDR3, in frame from base 1. CDR1 MNHEY and CDR2 SMNVEV were looked up in the germline V gene (reference sequence). This clone occurred many times. The antigen it binds to is not known. Base qualities are not provided; no much larger clone lies one nucleotide away. Explained via the paper, the treatment or condition label denotes: some 20 received Ad26.COV2.S at low or high dose, single or two shots; 5 received placebo; per-sample allocation not given. For vaccine and placebo recipients, the sequenced repertoires came from samples collected on day 63 after the first injection. Between 29 July and 7 August 2020, Cohort 1b enrolled about two dozen adults aged 18-55 years at one site in Boston, USA. Ad26.COV2.S was a replication-incompetent adenovirus type 26 vector that expressed a prefusion-stabilized SARS-CoV-2 spike protein derived from the original Wuhan strain.

The sample in question was peripheral blood, obtained in a trial of Ad26.COV2.S vaccine versus placebo. Here the chain combines TRBV27 and TRBJ2-1; the D segment could be TRBD2, given 6 matching bases. The TCR comes from a person aged 18-65 years who received the Ad26.COV2.S COVID-19 vaccine or a placebo. DNA sequence: TGTGCCAGCACCTCGGGACTTCATTACAATGAGCAGTTCTTC. Its protein reads: CASTSGLHYNEQFF.